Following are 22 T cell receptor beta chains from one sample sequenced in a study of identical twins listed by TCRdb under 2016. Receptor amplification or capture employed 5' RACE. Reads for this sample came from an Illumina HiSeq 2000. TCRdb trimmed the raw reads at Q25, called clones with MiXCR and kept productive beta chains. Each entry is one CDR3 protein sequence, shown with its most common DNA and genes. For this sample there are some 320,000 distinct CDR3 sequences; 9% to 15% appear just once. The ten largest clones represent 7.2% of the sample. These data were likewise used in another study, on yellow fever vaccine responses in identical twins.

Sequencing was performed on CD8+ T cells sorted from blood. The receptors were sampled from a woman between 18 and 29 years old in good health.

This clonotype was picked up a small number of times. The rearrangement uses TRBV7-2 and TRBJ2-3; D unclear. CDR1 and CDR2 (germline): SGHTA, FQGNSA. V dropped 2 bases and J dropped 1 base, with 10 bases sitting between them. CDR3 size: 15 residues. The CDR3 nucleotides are TGTGCCAGCAGCTTACGGCGGTCGGGCACAGATACGCAGTATTTT. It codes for CASSLRRSGTDTQYF.

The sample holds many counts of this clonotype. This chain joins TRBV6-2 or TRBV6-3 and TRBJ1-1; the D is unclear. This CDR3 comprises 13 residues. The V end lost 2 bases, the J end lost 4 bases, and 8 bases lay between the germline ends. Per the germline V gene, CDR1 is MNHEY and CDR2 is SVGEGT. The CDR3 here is CASSYGRFTEAFF. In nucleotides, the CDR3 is TGTGCCAGCAGTTACGGCAGGTTCACTGAAGCTTTCTTT.

CDR3 sequence (DNA): TGTGCCGTCCCGTTACGGGACACAGATACGCAGTATTTT. Translation: CAVPLRDTDTQYF. V gene TRBV7-9 combines with J gene TRBJ2-3; D might be TRBD2 (5 bases). The V gene's germline CDR1 is SEHNR and CDR2 FQNEAQ (reference sequence). Trimming cost V 11 bases and J 2 bases, with 14 bases left between them. CDR3 size: 13 residues.

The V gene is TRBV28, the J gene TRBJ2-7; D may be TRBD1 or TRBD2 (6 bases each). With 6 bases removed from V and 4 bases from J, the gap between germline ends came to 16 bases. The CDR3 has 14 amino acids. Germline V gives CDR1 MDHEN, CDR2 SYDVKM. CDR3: CASRPTGTSYEQYV. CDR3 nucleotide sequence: TGTGCCAGCAGGCCCACAGGGACTTCGTACGAGCAGTACGTC.

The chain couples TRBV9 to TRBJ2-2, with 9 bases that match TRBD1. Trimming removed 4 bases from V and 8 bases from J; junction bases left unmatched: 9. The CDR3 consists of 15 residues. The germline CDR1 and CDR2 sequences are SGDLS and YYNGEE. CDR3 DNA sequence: TGTGCCAGCAGCCCCACGACAGGGGGGGGTGGGGAGCTGTTTTTT. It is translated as CASSPTTGGGGELFF.

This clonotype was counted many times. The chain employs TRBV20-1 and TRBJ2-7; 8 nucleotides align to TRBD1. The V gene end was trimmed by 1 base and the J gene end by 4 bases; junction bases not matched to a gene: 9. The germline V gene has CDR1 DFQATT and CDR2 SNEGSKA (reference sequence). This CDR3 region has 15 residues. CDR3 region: CSARARTGKEYEQYF. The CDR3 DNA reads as TGCAGTGCTAGAGCTCGGACAGGGAAAGAGTACGAGCAGTACTTC.

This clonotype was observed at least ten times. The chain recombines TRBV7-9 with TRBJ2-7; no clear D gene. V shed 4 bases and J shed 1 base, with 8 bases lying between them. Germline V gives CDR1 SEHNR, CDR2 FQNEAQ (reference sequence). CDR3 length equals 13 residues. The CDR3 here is CASSSDISYEQYF. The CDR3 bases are TGTGCCAGCAGCTCAGACATTTCCTACGAGCAGTACTTC.

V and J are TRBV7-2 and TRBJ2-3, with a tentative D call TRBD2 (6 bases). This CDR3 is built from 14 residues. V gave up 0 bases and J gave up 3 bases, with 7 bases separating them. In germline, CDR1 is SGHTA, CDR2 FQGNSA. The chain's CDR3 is CASSLALATDTQYF. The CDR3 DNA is TGTGCCAGCAGCTTAGCTCTAGCGACAGATACGCAGTATTTT.

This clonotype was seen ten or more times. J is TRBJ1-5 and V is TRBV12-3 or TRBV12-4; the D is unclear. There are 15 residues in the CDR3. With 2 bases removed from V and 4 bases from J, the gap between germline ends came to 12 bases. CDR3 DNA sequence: TGTGCCAGCAGTTTACTTTCTGGCGATAATCAGCCCCAGCATTTT. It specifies CASSLLSGDNQPQHF.

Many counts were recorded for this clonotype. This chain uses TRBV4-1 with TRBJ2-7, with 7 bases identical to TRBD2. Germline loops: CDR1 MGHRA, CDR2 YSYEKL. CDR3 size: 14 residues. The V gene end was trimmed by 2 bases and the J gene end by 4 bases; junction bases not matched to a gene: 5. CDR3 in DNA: TGCGCCAGCAGCCAACGTTCTAGCGGATACGAGCAGTACTTC. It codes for CASSQRSSGYEQYF.

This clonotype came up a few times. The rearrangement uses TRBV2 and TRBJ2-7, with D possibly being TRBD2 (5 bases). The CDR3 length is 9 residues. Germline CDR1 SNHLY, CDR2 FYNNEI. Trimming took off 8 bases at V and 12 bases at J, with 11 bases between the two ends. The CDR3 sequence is CASGPRVYV. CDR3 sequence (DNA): TGTGCCAGCGGGCCGAGGGTGTACGTC.

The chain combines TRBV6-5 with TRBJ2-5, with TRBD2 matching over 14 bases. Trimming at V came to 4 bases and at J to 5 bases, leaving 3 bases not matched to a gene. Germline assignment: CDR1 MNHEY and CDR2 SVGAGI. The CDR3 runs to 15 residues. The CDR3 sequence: CASSSGTSGSETQYF. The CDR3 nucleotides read TGTGCCAGCAGTTCAGGGACTAGCGGGAGTGAGACCCAGTACTTC.

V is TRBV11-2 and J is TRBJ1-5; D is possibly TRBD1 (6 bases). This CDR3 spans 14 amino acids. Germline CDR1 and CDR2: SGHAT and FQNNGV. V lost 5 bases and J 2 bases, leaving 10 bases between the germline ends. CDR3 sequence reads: CASSQDSGNQPQHF. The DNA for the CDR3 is TGTGCCAGCAGCCAGGACAGCGGCAATCAGCCCCAGCATTTT.

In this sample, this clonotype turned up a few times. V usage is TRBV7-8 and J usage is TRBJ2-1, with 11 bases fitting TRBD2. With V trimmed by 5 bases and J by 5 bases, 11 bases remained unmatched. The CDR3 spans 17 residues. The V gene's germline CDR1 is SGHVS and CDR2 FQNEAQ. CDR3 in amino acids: CASSRGLAGILHNEQFF. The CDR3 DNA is TGTGCCAGCAGCCGAGGACTAGCGGGCATCCTTCACAATGAGCAGTTCTTC.

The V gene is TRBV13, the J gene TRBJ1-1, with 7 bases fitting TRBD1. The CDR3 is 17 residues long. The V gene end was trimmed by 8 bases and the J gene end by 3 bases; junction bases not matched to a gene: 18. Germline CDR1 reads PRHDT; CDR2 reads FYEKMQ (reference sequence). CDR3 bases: TGTGCCAGCCCCACAGAGGGTCTGGGGACAGAGCACACTGAAGCTTTCTTT. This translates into CASPTEGLGTEHTEAFF.

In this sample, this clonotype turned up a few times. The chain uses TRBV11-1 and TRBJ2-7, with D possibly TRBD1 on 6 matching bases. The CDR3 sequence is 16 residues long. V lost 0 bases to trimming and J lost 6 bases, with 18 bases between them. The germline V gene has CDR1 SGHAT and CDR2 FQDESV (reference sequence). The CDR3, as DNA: TGTGCCAGCAGCTTAGCTGGCGCAGGGGAACGTAGCGAGCAGTACGTC. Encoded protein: CASSLAGAGERSEQYV.

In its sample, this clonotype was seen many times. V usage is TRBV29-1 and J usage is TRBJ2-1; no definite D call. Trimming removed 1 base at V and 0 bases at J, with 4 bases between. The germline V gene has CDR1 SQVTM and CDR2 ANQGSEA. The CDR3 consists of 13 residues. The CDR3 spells CSVEGSSYNEQFF. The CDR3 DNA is TGCAGCGTTGAAGGGAGCTCCTACAATGAGCAGTTCTTC.

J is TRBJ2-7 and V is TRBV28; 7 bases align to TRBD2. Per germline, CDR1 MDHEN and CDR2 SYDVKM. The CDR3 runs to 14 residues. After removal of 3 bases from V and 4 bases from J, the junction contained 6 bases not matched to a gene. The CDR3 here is CASSFAGAGYEQYF. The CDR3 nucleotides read TGTGCCAGCAGTTTTGCGGGAGCCGGTTACGAGCAGTACTTC. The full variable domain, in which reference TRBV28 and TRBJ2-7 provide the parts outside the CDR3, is DVKVTQSSRYLVKRTGEKVFLECVQDMDHENMFWYRQDPGLGLRLIYFSYDVKMKEKGDIPEGYSVSREKKERFSLILESASTNQTSMYLCASSFAGAGYEQYFGPGTRLTVT.

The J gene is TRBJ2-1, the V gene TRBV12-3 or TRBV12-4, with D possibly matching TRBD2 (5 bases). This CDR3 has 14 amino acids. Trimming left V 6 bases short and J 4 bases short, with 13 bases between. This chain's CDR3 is CASSGISGYNEQFF. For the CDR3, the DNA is TGTGCCAGCAGCGGAATCTCGGGATACAATGAGCAGTTCTTC.

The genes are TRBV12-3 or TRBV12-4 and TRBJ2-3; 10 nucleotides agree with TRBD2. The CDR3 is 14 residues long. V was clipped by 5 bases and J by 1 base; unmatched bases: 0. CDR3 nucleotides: TGTGCCAGCAGTACTAGCGGGGGCACAGATACGCAGTATTTT. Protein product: CASSTSGGTDTQYF.

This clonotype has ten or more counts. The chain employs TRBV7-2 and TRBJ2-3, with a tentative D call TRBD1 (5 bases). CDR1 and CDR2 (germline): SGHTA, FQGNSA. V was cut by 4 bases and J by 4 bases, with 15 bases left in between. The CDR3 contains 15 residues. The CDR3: CASSSWEGAADTQYF. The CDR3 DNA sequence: TGTGCCAGCAGCTCGTGGGAAGGGGCCGCAGATACGCAGTATTTT.

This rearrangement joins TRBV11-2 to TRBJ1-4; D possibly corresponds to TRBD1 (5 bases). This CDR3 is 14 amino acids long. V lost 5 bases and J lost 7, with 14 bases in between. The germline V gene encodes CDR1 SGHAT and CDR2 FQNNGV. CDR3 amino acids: CASSPRTGGEKLFF. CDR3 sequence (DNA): TGTGCCAGCAGCCCCCGGACCGGGGGTGAAAAACTGTTTTTT.